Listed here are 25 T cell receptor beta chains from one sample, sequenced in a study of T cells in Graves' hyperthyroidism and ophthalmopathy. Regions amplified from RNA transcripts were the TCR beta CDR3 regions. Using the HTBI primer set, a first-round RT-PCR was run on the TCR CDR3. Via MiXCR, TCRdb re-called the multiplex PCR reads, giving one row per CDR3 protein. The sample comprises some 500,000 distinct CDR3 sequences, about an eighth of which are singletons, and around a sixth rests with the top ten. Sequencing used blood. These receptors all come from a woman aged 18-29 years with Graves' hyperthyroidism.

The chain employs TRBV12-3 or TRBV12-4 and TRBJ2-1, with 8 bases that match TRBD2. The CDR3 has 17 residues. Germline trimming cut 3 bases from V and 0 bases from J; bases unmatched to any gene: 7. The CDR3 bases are TGTGCCAGCAGTTTCGGTAGCGGGGCAAGCTCCTACAATGAGCAGTTCTTC. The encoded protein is CASSFGSGASSYNEQFF.

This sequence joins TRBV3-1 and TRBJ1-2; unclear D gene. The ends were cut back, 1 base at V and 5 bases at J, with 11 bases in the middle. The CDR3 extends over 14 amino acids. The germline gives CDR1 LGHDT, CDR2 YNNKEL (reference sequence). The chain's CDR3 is CASSQVNRGYGYTF. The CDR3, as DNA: TGTGCCAGCAGCCAAGTTAACCGGGGTTATGGCTACACCTTC.

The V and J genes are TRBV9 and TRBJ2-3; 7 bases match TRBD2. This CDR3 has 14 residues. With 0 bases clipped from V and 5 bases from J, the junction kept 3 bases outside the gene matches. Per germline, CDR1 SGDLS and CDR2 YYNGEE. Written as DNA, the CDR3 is TGTGCCAGCAGCGTAGTCCCGGGAGGAGATACGCAGTATTTT. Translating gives CASSVVPGGDTQYF.

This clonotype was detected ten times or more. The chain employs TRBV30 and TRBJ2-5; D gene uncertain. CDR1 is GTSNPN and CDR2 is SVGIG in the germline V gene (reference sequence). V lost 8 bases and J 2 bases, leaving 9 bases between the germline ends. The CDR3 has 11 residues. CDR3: CARAGQETQYF. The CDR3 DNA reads TGTGCCCGTGCCGGGCAAGAGACCCAGTACTTC.

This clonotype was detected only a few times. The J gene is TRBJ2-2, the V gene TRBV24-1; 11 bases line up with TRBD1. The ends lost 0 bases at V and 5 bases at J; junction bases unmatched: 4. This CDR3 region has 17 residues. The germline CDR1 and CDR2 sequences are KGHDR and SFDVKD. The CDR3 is CATSDLRRDRGTGELFF. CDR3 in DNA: TGTGCCACCAGTGATTTGCGGCGGGACAGGGGGACCGGGGAGCTGTTTTTT.

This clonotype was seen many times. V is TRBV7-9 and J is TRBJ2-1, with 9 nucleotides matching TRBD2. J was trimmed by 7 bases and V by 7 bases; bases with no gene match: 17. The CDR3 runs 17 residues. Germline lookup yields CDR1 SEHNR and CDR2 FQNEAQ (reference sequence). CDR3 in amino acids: CASTRESLAGTANEQFF. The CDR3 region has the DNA TGTGCCAGCACCCGAGAGAGTCTAGCGGGGACGGCTAATGAGCAGTTCTTC.

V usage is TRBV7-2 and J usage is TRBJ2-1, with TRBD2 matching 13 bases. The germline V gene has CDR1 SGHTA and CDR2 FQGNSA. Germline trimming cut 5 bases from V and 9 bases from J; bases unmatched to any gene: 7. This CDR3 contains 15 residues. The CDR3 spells CASSPGLAGDSEQFF. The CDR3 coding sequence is TGTGCCAGCAGCCCAGGACTAGCGGGAGATAGTGAGCAGTTCTTC.

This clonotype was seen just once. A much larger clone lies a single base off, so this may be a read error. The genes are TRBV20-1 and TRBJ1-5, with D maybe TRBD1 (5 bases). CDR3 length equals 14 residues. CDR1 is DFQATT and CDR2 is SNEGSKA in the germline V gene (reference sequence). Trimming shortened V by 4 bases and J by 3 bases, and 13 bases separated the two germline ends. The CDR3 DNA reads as TGCAGTGCTAAACAGGAGGCGGACAATCAGCCCCAGCATTTT. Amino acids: CSAKQEADNQPQHF.

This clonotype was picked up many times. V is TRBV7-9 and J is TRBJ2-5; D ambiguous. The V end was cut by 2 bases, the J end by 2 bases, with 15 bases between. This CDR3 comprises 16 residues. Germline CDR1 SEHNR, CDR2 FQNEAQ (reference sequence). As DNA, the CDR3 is TGTGCCAGCAGCTTACGACGGGCCACCGAACAAGAGACCCAGTACTTC. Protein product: CASSLRRATEQETQYF.

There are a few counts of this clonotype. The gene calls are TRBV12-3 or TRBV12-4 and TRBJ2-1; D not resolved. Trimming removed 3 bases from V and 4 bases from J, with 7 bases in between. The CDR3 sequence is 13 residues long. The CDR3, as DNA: TGTGCCAGCAGTTTCGGGCCGTACAATGAGCAGTTCTTC. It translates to CASSFGPYNEQFF.

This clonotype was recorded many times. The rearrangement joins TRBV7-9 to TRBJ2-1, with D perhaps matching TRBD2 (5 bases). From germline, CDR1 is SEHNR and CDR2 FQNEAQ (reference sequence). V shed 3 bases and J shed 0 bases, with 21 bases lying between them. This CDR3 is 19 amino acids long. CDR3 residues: CASSFRLGSLSGSYNEQFF. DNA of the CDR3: TGTGCCAGCAGCTTTAGGCTAGGGAGCCTTTCAGGCTCCTACAATGAGCAGTTCTTC.

DNA of the CDR3: TGTGCCACTGAACCGGGACTAGCGGGAGTAGGCGGGTTCTTC. Its translation: CATEPGLAGVGGFF. The rearrangement uses TRBV15 and TRBJ2-1; TRBD2 matches 14 bases. The J segment lost 15 bases and the V segment lost 9 bases, leaving 13 bases of the junction unmatched. CDR3 length: 14 residues. Germline CDR1 reads LNHNV; CDR2 reads YYDKDF (reference sequence). Full variable domain (missing parts from reference TRBV15 and TRBJ2-1): DAMVIQNPRYQVTQFGKPVTLSCSQTLNHNVMYWYQQKSSQAPKLLFHYYDKDFNNEADTPDNFQSRRPNTSFCFLDIRSPGLGDTAMYLCATEPGLAGVGGFFGPGTRLTVL.

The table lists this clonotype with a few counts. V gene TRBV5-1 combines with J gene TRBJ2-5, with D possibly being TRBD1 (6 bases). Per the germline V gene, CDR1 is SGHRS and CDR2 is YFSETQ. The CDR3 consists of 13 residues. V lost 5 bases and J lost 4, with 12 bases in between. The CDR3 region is CASRTGHPETQYF. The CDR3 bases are TGCGCCAGCAGAACGGGACACCCAGAGACCCAGTACTTC.

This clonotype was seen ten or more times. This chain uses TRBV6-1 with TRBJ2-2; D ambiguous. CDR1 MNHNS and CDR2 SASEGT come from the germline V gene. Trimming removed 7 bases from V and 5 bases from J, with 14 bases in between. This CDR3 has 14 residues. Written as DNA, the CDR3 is TGTGCCAGCACCCCAAGCCTGGGGACCGGGGAGCTGTTTTTT. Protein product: CASTPSLGTGELFF.

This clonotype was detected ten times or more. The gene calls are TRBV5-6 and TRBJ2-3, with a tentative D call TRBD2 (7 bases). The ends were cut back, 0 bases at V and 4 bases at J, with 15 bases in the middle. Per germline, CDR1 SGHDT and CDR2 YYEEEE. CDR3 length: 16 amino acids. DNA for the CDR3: TGTGCCAGCAGCTTGGAAGGGGGAGGGGTACCAGATACGCAGTATTTT. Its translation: CASSLEGGGVPDTQYF.

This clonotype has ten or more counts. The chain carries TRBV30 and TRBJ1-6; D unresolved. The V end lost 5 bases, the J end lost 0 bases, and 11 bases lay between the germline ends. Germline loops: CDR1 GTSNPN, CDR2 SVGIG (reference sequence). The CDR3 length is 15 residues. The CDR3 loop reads CAWDHGSSYNSPLHF. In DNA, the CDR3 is TGTGCCTGGGACCACGGAAGCTCCTATAATTCACCCCTCCACTTT.

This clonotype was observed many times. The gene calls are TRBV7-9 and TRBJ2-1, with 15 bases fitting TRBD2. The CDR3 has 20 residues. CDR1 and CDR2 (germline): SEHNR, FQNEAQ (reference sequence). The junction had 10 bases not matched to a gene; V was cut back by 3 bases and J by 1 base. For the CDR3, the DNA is TGTGCCAGCAGCTTTCTACCGGGACTAGCGGGAGGTCATTCCTACAATGAGCAGTTCTTC. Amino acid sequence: CASSFLPGLAGGHSYNEQFF.

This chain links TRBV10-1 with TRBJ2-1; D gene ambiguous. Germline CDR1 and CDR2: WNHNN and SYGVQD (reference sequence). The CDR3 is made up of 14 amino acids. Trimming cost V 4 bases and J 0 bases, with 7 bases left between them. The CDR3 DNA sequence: TGCGCCAGCAGTGGGTCGGGCTCCTACAATGAGCAGTTCTTC. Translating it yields CASSGSGSYNEQFF.

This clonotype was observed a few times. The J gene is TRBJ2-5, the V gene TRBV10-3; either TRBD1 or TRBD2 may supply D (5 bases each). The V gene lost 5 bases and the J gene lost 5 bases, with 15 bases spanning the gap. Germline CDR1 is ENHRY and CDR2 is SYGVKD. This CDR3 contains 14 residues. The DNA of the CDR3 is TGTGCCATCAGTCCGGGACCAAACGGGGAGACCCAGTACTTC. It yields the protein CAISPGPNGETQYF.

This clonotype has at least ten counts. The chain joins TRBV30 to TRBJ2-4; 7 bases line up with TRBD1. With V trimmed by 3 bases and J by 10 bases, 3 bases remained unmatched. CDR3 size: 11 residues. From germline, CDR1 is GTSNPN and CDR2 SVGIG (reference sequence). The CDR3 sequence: CAWSAGGIQYF. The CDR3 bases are TGTGCCTGGAGCGCAGGGGGTATTCAGTACTTC.

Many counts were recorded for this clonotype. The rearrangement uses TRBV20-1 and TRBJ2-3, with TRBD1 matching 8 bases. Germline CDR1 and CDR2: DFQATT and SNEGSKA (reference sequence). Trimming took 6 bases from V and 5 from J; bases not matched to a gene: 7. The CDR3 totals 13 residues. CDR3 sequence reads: CSAAGQGVDTQYF. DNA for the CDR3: TGCAGTGCGGCCGGACAGGGCGTAGATACGCAGTATTTT.

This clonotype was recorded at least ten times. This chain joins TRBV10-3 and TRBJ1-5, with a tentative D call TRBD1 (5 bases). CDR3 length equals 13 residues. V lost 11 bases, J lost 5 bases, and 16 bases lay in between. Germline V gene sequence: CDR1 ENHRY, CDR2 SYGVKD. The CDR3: CAVGEGMDQPQHF. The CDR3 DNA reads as TGTGCCGTCGGGGAGGGGATGGATCAGCCCCAGCATTTT.

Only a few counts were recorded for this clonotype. The CDR3 nucleotides are TGTGCCAGCAGCCCTCGGGGGAGGCCCCAGCATTTT. It is translated as CASSPRGRPQHF. The chain combines TRBV7-2 with TRBJ1-5; D possibly corresponds to TRBD1 (5 bases). This CDR3 is built from 12 residues. Between the trimmed V and J ends, which lost 5 bases and 9 bases, there was a span of 11 bases. CDR1 is SGHTA and CDR2 is FQGNSA in the germline V gene.

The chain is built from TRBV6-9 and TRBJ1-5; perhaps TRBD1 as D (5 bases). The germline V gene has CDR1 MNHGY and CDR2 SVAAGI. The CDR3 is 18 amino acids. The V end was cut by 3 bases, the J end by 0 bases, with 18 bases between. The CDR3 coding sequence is TGTGCCAGCAGTTACTTCCCCCGGGGCTCATATAGCAATCAGCCCCAGCATTTT. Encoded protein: CASSYFPRGSYSNQPQHF.

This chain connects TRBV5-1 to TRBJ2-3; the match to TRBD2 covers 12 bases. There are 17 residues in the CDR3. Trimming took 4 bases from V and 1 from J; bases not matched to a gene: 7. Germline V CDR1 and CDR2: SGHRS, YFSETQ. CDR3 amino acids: CASSPRGLAGRTDTQYF. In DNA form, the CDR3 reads TGCGCCAGCAGCCCCCGCGGACTAGCGGGGCGCACAGATACGCAGTATTTT.